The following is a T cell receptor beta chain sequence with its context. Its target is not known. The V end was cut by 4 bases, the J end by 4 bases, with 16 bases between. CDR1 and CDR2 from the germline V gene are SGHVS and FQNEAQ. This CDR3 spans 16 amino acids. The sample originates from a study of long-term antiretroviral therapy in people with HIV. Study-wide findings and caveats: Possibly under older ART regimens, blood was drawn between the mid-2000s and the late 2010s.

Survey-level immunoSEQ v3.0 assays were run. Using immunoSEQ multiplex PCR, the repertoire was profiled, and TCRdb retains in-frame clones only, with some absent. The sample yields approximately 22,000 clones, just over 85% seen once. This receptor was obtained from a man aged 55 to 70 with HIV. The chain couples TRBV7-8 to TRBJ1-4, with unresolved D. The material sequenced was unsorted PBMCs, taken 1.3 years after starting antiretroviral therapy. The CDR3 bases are TGTGCCAGCAGCTCAATACTGAGAGGCAGTAATGAAAAACTGTTTTTT. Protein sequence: CASSSILRGSNEKLFF.